This TCR beta chain derives from a study of blood T cell repertoires in COVID-19. Study in general: The cDNA or gDNA used as material had been derived from T cells, B-cell-depleted T cells, or PBMCs.

Original handling: From reference gene primer amplification, estimates of nucleated cell counts were derived. Method: immunoSEQ multiplex PCR; TCRdb's copy keeps in-frame clones and lacks some. From that table come the V and J calls and clone size; the DNA was used to work out D and trimming. This table holds hundreds of thousands of clones, 88% found once. V lost 5 bases and J lost 5; bases outside the gene matches: 8. This CDR3 region has 14 residues. In germline, CDR1 is MNHNS, CDR2 SASEGT. Followed longitudinally, the Seattle patients had been enrolled during active infection. This TCR was recovered from a woman aged 25 to 45 with COVID-19, enrolled during active disease. The V call is TRBV6-1, the J call TRBJ2-7; TRBD1 matches 8 bases. Sequenced: peripheral blood. The CDR3 sequence is CASSPGQGLHEQYF. The CDR3 bases are TGTGCCAGCAGTCCTGGACAGGGTCTCCACGAGCAGTACTTC.